The 22 T cell receptor beta chains below come from one sample, sequenced in a study of cytomegalovirus exposure and HLA in healthy donors. The PCR made use of 60 Vbeta and 13 Jbeta primers. Data came from immunoSEQ multiplex PCR; TCRdb stores just in-frame clones and leaves some out. The sample has about 130,000 clones, about 81% seen once. The sequencing input was PBMCs. These TCRs come from a woman in her forties in good health and CMV-seropositive.

The chain combines TRBV27 with TRBJ1-2, with a possible D match to TRBD1 (6 bases). Germline CDR1 is MNHEY and CDR2 is SMNVEV (reference sequence). Trimming cost V 2 bases and J 2 bases, with 15 bases left between them. The length of the CDR3 is 16 residues. The DNA of the CDR3 is TGTGCCAGCAGTTTAGTTGGGCAGGGGAAGAACTATGGCTACACCTTC. Amino acids: CASSLVGQGKNYGYTF.

This sequence joins TRBV5-4 and TRBJ2-1; 16 bases agree with TRBD2. Germline V CDR1 and CDR2: SGHNT, YYREEE (reference sequence). The junction had 2 bases not matched to a gene; V was cut back by 0 bases and J by 2 bases. CDR3 size: 18 residues. The CDR3 here is CASSLGGLAGGTYNEQFF. Here the CDR3 DNA reads TGTGCCAGCAGCTTGGGGGGACTAGCGGGGGGGACCTACAATGAGCAGTTCTTC.

The chain employs TRBV5-4 and TRBJ2-1; maybe TRBD2 (6 bases). Germline assignment: CDR1 SGHNT and CDR2 YYREEE (reference sequence). Trimming pared 0 bases from V and 7 bases from J, leaving 8 bases between. The CDR3 covers 13 residues. Written as DNA, the CDR3 is TGTGCCAGCAGCTTGGTACTAGCAAATGAGCAGTTCTTC. This sequence encodes CASSLVLANEQFF.

The rearrangement joins TRBV27 to TRBJ2-6; 7 positions match TRBD1. Trimming took 6 bases from V and 0 from J; bases not matched to a gene: 14. The CDR3 has 19 amino acids. The germline CDR1 and CDR2 sequences are MNHEY and SMNVEV (reference sequence). CDR3 sequence: CASSLTPRTGVSGANVLTF. The CDR3, as DNA: TGTGCCAGCAGCTTAACCCCCCGCACAGGGGTCTCTGGGGCCAACGTCCTGACTTTC.

This sequence joins TRBV4-2 and TRBJ2-2; D is perhaps TRBD2 (6 bases). V was clipped by 8 bases and J by 2 bases, with 21 bases between them. Germline CDR1 and CDR2: LGHNA and YNFKEQ. This CDR3 has 17 residues. The CDR3 DNA reads TGTGCCAGCTCCCCGGAGGGCAGGATTTCTAACACCGGGGAGCTGTTTTTT. Its translation is CASSPEGRISNTGELFF.

J is TRBJ2-1 and V is TRBV29-1; no clear D. Germline CDR1 is SQVTM and CDR2 is ANQGSEA. The CDR3 is 13 amino acids. V was trimmed by 3 bases and J by 5 bases, leaving 11 bases between them. The CDR3 sequence is CSVDFGGDNEQFF. In DNA form, the CDR3 reads TGCAGCGTTGATTTTGGCGGTGACAATGAGCAGTTCTTC.

In its sample, this clone was seen a few times. This rearrangement joins TRBV28 to TRBJ1-1, with a possible D match to TRBD1 (6 bases). The CDR3 is made up of 16 amino acids. The ends were cut back, 5 bases at V and 1 base at J, with 17 bases in the middle. Germline V gene sequence: CDR1 MDHEN, CDR2 SYDVKM. CDR3 amino acids: CASSRTGGRGNTEAFF. Written as DNA, the CDR3 is TGTGCCAGCAGTAGGACTGGGGGCCGAGGGAACACTGAAGCTTTCTTT.

This sequence joins TRBV9 and TRBJ2-2, with 8 bases aligning to TRBD2. The CDR3 is 17 residues long. The V gene end was trimmed by 0 bases and the J gene end by 5 bases; junction bases not matched to a gene: 9. CDR1 is SGDLS, CDR2 YYNGEE, per germline. The CDR3 is CASSVVPGGARTGELFF. The DNA of the CDR3 is TGTGCCAGCAGCGTAGTACCGGGGGGGGCGAGAACCGGGGAGCTGTTTTTT.

The J gene is TRBJ2-2, the V gene TRBV30; D gene ambiguous. Trimming pared 2 bases from V and 1 base from J, leaving 8 bases between. The germline gives CDR1 GTSNPN, CDR2 SVGIG (reference sequence). CDR3 size: 14 residues. CDR3 sequence reads: CAWSQAENTGELFF. The CDR3 DNA sequence: TGTGCCTGGAGTCAGGCAGAGAACACCGGGGAGCTGTTTTTT.

The V and J genes are TRBV19 and TRBJ2-7, with TRBD2 identical over 7 bases. Germline CDR1 reads LNHDA; CDR2 reads SQIVND (reference sequence). The CDR3 is 15 amino acids. V shed 5 bases, J shed 0 bases, and the junction held 7 bases outside the gene matches. The CDR3 bases are TGTGCCAGTAGTCCCGGGACTACCCCCTCCTACGAGCAGTACTTC. Translated: CASSPGTTPSYEQYF.

V usage is TRBV7-9 and J usage is TRBJ2-7; 9 positions agree with TRBD2. The CDR3 is made up of 16 amino acids. Trimming cost V 7 bases and J 4 bases; bases outside gene matches: 14. Germline lookup yields CDR1 SEHNR and CDR2 FQNEAQ (reference sequence). CDR3 coding DNA: TGTGCCAGCACCCCTCCCATAAGCGGGAGGCCTTACGAGCAGTACTTC. It specifies CASTPPISGRPYEQYF.

The rearrangement uses TRBV2 and TRBJ1-2, with 7 bases lining up with TRBD1. Trimming removed 2 bases from V and 6 bases from J; junction bases left unmatched: 3. The germline gives CDR1 SNHLY, CDR2 FYNNEI. The CDR3 is 13 amino acids. The CDR3 DNA follows: TGTGCCAGCAGTGAAACAGGGGAGAATGGCTACACCTTC. Its protein is CASSETGENGYTF.

The V gene is TRBV7-8, the J gene TRBJ2-5; no reliable D call. The DNA matches TRBJ2-7 better at its end, which makes the J call doubtful. This CDR3 region has 14 residues. Looked up from germline, CDR1 is SGHVS and CDR2 is FQNEAQ. The CDR3 region has the DNA TGTGCCAGCAGTCCCCGCGTTAACTCCTACGAGCAGTACTTC. It encodes CASSPRVNSYEQYF.

This clone was found a few times. This chain links TRBV2 with TRBJ2-7; 7 bases align to TRBD1. This CDR3 comprises 14 residues. J gave up 8 bases and V 5 bases, and 12 bases lay outside the gene matches. Germline V gene sequence: CDR1 SNHLY, CDR2 FYNNEI. As DNA, the CDR3 is TGTGCCAGCAGTCCCGGGACAGTTGCGATTCAGCAGTACTTC. Translating gives CASSPGTVAIQQYF.

Comment on this clone: At one end, the junction sequence differs from germline, possibly due to a read error. The CDR3: CASTLRGQETQYF. In DNA form, the CDR3 reads TGTGCCAGCACCTTGCGGGGACAAGAGACCCAGTACTTC. The V gene is TRBV5-6, the J gene TRBJ2-5, with D maybe TRBD2 (6 bases). The CDR3 has 13 amino acids. Germline-derived CDR1 and CDR2 are SGHDT and YYEEEE. The whole variable domain, filled in from reference TRBV5-6 and TRBJ2-5, reads DAGVTQSPTHLIKTRGQQVTLRCSPKSGHDTVSWYQQALGQGPQFIFQYYEEEERQRGNFPDRFSGHQFPNYSSELNVNALLLGDSALYLCASTLRGQETQYFGPGTRLLVL.

This clone occurred a few times. The chain recombines TRBV6-1 with TRBJ2-1; D uncertain. In germline, CDR1 is MNHNS, CDR2 SASEGT. V dropped 7 bases and J dropped 1 base, with 14 bases sitting between them. This CDR3 has 15 residues. CDR3 in DNA: TGTGCCAGCACCCCCGGGTCCTCATCCTACAATGAGCAGTTCTTC. Protein product: CASTPGSSSYNEQFF.

V and J are TRBV6-1 and TRBJ1-2, with D unresolved. This CDR3 has 14 residues. Between the trimmed V and J ends, which lost 6 bases and 4 bases, there was a span of 15 bases. CDR1 is MNHNS, CDR2 SASEGT, per germline. The DNA for the CDR3 is TGTGCCAGCAGGAGTCGGGGAGAACCCTATGGCTACACCTTC. This encodes CASRSRGEPYGYTF.

The chain carries TRBV28 and TRBJ2-4; TRBD1 is a possible D gene (6 bases). The CDR3 runs to 15 residues. Germline assignment: CDR1 MDHEN and CDR2 SYDVKM. V was pared by 4 bases and J by 1 base, with 11 bases between. CDR3 sequence: CASSSSRGAKNIQYF. The CDR3 coding sequence is TGTGCCAGCAGTTCCTCGAGGGGGGCCAAAAACATTCAGTACTTC.

The chain is built from TRBV1 and TRBJ2-7; the tabulated D call, TRBD2, remains unverified against the DNA. TRBV1 is tagged as a pseudogene. The CDR3 loop spans 12 amino acids. CDR3 protein: CTSSRRSYEQYF. CDR3 nucleotides: TGCACCAGCAGCCGGAGGTCCTACGAGCAGTACTTC.

This clone has only one observation. V and J are TRBV5-4 and TRBJ2-7; the D gene is possibly TRBD1 (6 bases). Germline CDR1 is SGHNT and CDR2 is YYREEE (reference sequence). The CDR3 totals 15 residues. The V and J ends lost 5 bases and 3 bases respectively, with 18 bases between them. The CDR3 bases are TGTGCCAGCAGTAATCGGACAGCACCATACTACGAGCAGTACTTC. Its translation is CASSNRTAPYYEQYF.

The table lists this clone with a count of one. This sequence joins TRBV5-1 and TRBJ1-2, with a possible D match to TRBD1 (6 bases). The CDR3 length is 15 residues. V lost 2 bases to trimming and J lost 4 bases, with 15 bases between them. CDR1 is SGHRS and CDR2 is YFSETQ in the germline V gene. The CDR3 DNA follows: TGCGCCAGCAGCTTAGGGCAGGGGTCACCCTATGGCTACACCTTC. Translation gives CASSLGQGSPYGYTF.

The V and J genes are TRBV10-3 and TRBJ1-4; 7 bases agree with TRBD1. CDR3 size: 16 residues. CDR1 is ENHRY, CDR2 SYGVKD, per germline. Trimming cost V 6 bases and J 4 bases; bases outside gene matches: 11. The CDR3 spells CAISSSSGTVNEKLFF. The CDR3 DNA sequence: TGTGCCATCAGCTCGAGTTCCGGGACAGTTAATGAAAAACTGTTTTTT.